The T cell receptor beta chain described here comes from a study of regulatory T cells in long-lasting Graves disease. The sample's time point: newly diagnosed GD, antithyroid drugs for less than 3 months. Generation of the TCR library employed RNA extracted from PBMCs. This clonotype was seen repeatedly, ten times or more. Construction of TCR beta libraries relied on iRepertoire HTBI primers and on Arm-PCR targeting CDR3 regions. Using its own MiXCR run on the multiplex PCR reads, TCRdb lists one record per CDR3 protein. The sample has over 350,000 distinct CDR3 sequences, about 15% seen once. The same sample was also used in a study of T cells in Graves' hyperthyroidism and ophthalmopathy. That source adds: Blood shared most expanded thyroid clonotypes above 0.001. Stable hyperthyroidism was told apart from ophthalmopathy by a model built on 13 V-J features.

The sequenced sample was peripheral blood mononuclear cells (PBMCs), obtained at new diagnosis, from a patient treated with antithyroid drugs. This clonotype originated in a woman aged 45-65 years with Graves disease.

CDR3: CASSLQGAIDTQYF. DNA of the CDR3: TGTGCCAGCAGCCTACAGGGGGCGATAGATACGCAGTATTTT. V is TRBV11-2 and J is TRBJ2-3, with 9 nucleotides matching TRBD1. The CDR3 covers 14 residues. V was clipped by 5 bases and J by 5 bases; unmatched bases: 5. Germline lookup yields CDR1 SGHAT and CDR2 FQNNGV.